Listed below are T cell receptor beta chains from one sample, sequenced in a study of cytomegalovirus exposure and HLA in healthy donors. TCRdb's copy holds only in-frame clones and misses some; the assay was immunoSEQ multiplex PCR. The sample consists of fewer than 120,000 clones, roughly 89% of them appearing once. Sequencing used PBMCs. The receptors derive from a young woman in good health and CMV-seronegative. The conserved cysteine and the conserved F or W are not part of the CDR3 here. Fields, in order: J gene, V gene, clone size, CDR3 protein. The size of a clone is reported for some rows only, either as once, few or many, or as a class for expanded clones.

J gene: TRBJ2-1; V gene: TRBV23-1; clone size: NA; CDR3 protein: ASSPGFTGTHSYNEQF
J gene: TRBJ2-1; V gene: TRBV5-1; clone size: NA; CDR3 protein: ASSPGTEYNEQF
J gene: TRBJ1-1; V gene: TRBV6-5; clone size: NA; CDR3 protein: ASSLTGNTEAF
J gene: TRBJ1-2; V gene: TRBV5-4; clone size: NA; CDR3 protein: ASSLYDRGGYT
J gene: TRBJ2-2; V gene: TRBV5-6; clone size: NA; CDR3 protein: ASSLAARESGELF
J gene: TRBJ1-5; V gene: TRBV28; clone size: NA; CDR3 protein: ASSSRGLGDNQPQH
J gene: TRBJ2-2; V gene: TRBV7-9; clone size: NA; CDR3 protein: ASSIRGTGELF
J gene: TRBJ2-2; V gene: TRBV28; clone size: NA; CDR3 protein: ASSFGAANTGELF
J gene: TRBJ2-1; V gene: TRBV18; clone size: NA; CDR3 protein: ASSPPRQSSYNEQF
J gene: TRBJ2-2; V gene: TRBV5-1; clone size: once; CDR3 protein: ASSLDRNTGELF
J gene: TRBJ1-1; V gene: TRBV7-3; clone size: NA; CDR3 protein: ASSLIPGGTEAF
J gene: TRBJ2-3; V gene: TRBV27; clone size: once; CDR3 protein: ASSLTRLANTDTQY
J gene: TRBJ1-3; V gene: TRBV18; clone size: few; CDR3 protein: ASSRTGTGNTIY
J gene: TRBJ2-5; V gene: TRBV6-1; clone size: NA; CDR3 protein: ASSEASGGGTQY
J gene: TRBJ2-2; V gene: TRBV9; clone size: NA; CDR3 protein: ASSDASGVITGELF
J gene: TRBJ1-1; V gene: TRBV5-5; clone size: medium-sized; CDR3 protein: ASTQGSEAF
J gene: TRBJ2-7; V gene: TRBV5-1; clone size: NA; CDR3 protein: ASSLALGQGAYEQY
J gene: TRBJ1-3; V gene: TRBV6-1; clone size: NA; CDR3 protein: ASSPPGGNTIY
J gene: TRBJ2-7; V gene: TRBV11-2; clone size: NA; CDR3 protein: ASSETGIRVYEQY
J gene: TRBJ2-7; V gene: TRBV30; clone size: NA; CDR3 protein: AWSGFRGGQSYEQY
J gene: TRBJ1-5; V gene: TRBV7-9; clone size: NA; CDR3 protein: ASSSDRSNQPQH
J gene: TRBJ2-7; V gene: TRBV5-1; clone size: NA; CDR3 protein: ASSTGQGAGEQY
J gene: TRBJ2-2; V gene: TRBV28; clone size: NA; CDR3 protein: ASSLPRGGGTGELF
J gene: TRBJ1-2; V gene: TRBV23-1; clone size: NA; CDR3 protein: AAEWTGRSGYGYT
J gene: TRBJ2-1; V gene: TRBV7-8; clone size: NA; CDR3 protein: ATALRDRAYNEQF
J gene: TRBJ2-2; V gene: TRBV5-4; clone size: NA; CDR3 protein: ASSSQGVGELF